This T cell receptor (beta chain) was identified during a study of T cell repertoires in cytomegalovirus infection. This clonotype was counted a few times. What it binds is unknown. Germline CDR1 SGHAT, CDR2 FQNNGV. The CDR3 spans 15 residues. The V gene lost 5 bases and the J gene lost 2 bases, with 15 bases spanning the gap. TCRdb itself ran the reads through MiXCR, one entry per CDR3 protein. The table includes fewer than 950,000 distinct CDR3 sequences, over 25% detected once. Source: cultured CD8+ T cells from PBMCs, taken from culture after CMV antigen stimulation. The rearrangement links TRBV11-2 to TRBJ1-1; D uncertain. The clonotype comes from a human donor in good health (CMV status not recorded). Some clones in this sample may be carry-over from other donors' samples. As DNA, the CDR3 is TGTGCCAGCAGCCCAGCCGCAGCGGGTAACACTGAAGCTTTCTTT. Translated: CASSPAAAGNTEAFF.